This T cell receptor (beta chain) comes out of a study of T cell changes during pregnancy in multiple sclerosis (dated by TCRdb to between 2019 and 2020). In the study overall: In women with multiple sclerosis, the researchers looked at how the T cell repertoire shifted as pregnancy progressed.

This clone was recorded once. The clone's antigen remains unknown. No base quality values were provided; no much bigger clone lies one nucleotide off. The method was the immunoSEQ multiplex PCR assay. This immuneACCESS table, as held by TCRdb, lists in-frame sequences with V and J called but not all clones. Of the missing ones, under half trace to an unresolved V gene in checked studies; the others have no known cause. A total of roughly 65,000 clones appear in this sample, more than 75% of them only once. Approximately 1.5% of the sample is in the top ten clones. The germline V and J ends show losses of 5 bases and 3 bases respectively, and no gene match explains 3 bases of the junction. The germline V gene specifies MGHDK as CDR1 and SYGVNS as CDR2. The CDR3 runs 13 amino acids, cysteine and phenylalanine included. The retained sequence is limited to the CDR3, 39 bases, with the frame set at the first base.

Sequencing used peripheral blood, obtained in the third trimester of pregnancy. This receptor chain uses TRBV25-1 and TRBJ1-2, and TRBD1 aligns with 7 junction nucleotides. The receptor was derived from a female donor in good health, enrolled as a control in a pregnancy study. CDR3 reads: CASSQGGDYGYTF. The nucleotide sequence is TGTGCCAGCAGTCAAGGGGGCGACTATGGCTACACCTTC.